This T cell receptor (beta chain) was identified during a study of shared clonotypes between healthy human individuals. Germline assignment: CDR1 PRHDT and CDR2 FYEKMQ (reference sequence). Trimming took 5 bases from V and 7 from J, leaving 6 bases between them. The CDR3 spans 11 residues. Naive CD8 cells, CD45RO-negative and positively selected for CCR7, excluded terminally differentiated effector memory CD45RA+ cells. This clone was seen a single time. The target antigen is unknown. Study-wide points: Sequencing depth was expected to affect clonotype sharing among donors.

The protocol was immunoSEQ multiplex PCR, while the TCRdb copy is restricted to in-frame clones and leaves out a portion. The sample has 2 million to 2.5 million clones; just under 95% are singletons. The chain links TRBV13 to TRBJ2-1; D gene unclear. The sequence came from a man between 18 and 29 years old in good health. The specimen was naive CD8+ T cells sorted from blood. The CDR3, as DNA: TGTGCCAGCAGCACCCAGAATGAGCAGTTCTTC. Translated, it gives CASSTQNEQFF. The full variable domain, with the rest looked up from reference TRBV13 and TRBJ2-1, is AAGVIQSPRHLIKEKRETATLKCYPIPRHDTVYWYQQGPGQDPQFLISFYEKMQSDKGSIPDRFSAQQFSDYHSELNMSSLELGDSALYFCASSTQNEQFFGPGTRLTVL.